This T cell receptor beta chain was documented in a study of identical twins. Broader study findings: In monozygotic twins, models underestimated the sharing of out-of-frame TCR alpha. Insertion counts were lower in abundant cord blood beta clonotypes, a trend that memory repertoires did not show.

Germline CDR1 reads MNHEY; CDR2 reads SMNVEV (reference sequence). The CDR3 spans 14 residues. Trimming left V 2 bases short and J 4 bases short, with 9 bases between. TCRdb reanalysed the 5' RACE reads using MiXCR and keeps one entry per CDR3 protein. The profile shows approximately 240,000 distinct CDR3 sequences, 11% to 15% of them singletons. This clonotype has more than one count but fewer than ten. Antigen unknown. Sequencing input: memory (CD45RO+) T cells sorted from blood. This clonotype was sampled from a woman younger than 30 in good health. The chain has TRBV27 and TRBJ2-1; D remains ambiguous. DNA for the CDR3: TGTGCCAGCAGTTTAGGGCAACCTTACAATGAGCAGTTCTTC. Protein: CASSLGQPYNEQFF.